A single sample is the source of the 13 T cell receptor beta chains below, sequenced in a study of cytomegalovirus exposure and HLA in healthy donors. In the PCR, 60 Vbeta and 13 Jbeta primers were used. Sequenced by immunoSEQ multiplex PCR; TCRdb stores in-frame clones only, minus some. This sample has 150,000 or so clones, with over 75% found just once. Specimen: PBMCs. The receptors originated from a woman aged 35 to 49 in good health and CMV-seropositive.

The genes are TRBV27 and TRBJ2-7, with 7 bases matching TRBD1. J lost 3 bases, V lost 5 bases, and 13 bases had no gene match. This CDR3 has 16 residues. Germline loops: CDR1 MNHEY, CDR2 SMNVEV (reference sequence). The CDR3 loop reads CASSANGPGGIYEQYF. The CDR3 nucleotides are TGTGCCAGCAGTGCAAACGGTCCAGGGGGAATCTACGAGCAGTACTTC.

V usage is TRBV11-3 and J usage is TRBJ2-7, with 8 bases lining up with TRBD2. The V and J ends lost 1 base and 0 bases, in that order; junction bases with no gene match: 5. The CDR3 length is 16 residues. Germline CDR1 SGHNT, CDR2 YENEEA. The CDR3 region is CASSLGGTSLSYEQYF. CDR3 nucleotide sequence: TGTGCCAGCAGCTTAGGAGGGACTAGTCTCTCCTACGAGCAGTACTTC.

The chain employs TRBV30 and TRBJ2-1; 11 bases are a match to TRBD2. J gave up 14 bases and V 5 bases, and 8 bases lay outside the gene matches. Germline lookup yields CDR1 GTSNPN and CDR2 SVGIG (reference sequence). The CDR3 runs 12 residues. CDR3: CAWSPSGRWKFF. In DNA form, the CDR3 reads TGTGCCTGGTCCCCTAGCGGGAGGTGGAAGTTCTTC.

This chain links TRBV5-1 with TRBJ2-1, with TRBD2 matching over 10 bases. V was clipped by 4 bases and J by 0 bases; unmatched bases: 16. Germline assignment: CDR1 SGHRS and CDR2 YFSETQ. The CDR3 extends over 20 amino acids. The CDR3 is CASSVSLGLAAPSSYNEQFF. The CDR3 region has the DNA TGCGCCAGCAGCGTCAGCCTCGGACTAGCGGCACCGAGCTCCTACAATGAGCAGTTCTTC.

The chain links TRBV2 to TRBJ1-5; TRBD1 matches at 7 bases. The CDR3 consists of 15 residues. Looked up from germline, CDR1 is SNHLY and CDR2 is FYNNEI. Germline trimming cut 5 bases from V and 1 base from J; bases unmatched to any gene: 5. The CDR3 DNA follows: TGTGCCAGCAGTAGCTCAGGGGGAAGCAATCAGCCCCAGCATTTT. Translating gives CASSSSGGSNQPQHF.

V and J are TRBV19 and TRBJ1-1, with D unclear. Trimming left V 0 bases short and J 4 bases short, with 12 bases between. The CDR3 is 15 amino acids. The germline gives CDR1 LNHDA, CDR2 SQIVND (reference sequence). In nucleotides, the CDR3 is TGTGCCAGTAGTATAGATCTTCGGGTTGGCACTGAAGCTTTCTTT. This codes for CASSIDLRVGTEAFF.

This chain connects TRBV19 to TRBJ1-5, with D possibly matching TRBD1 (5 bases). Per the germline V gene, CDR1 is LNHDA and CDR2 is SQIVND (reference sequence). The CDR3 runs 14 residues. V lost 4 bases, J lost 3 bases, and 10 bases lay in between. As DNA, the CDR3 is TGTGCCAGTAGTAGGGCAGGGATCAATCAGCCCCAGCATTTT. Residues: CASSRAGINQPQHF.

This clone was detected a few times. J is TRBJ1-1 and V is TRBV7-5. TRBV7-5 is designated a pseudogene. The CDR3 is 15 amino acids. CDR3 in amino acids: CVRSLEEELNTEAFF. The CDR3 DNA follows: TGTGTCAGAAGCTTAGAAGAGGAGCTGAACACTGAAGCTTTCTTT.

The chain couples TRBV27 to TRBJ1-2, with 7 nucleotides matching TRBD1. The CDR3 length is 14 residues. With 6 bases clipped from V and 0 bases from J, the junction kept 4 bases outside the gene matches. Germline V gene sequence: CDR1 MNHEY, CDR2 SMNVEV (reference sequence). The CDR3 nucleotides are TGTGCCAGCAGACGGACAGGCCCTAACTATGGCTACACCTTC. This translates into CASRRTGPNYGYTF.

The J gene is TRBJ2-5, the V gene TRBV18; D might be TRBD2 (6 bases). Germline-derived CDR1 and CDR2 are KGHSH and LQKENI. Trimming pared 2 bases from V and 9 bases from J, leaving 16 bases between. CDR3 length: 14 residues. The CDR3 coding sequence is TGTGCCAGCTCACCAGAGACCCCGGGCGGGGCCCAGTACTTC. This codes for CASSPETPGGAQYF.

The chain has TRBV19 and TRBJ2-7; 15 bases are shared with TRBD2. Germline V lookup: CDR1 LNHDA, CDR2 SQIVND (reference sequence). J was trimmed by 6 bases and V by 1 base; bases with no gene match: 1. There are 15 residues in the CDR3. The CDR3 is CASSIGTSGRGEQYF. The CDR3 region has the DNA TGTGCCAGTAGTATAGGGACTAGCGGGAGGGGCGAGCAGTACTTC. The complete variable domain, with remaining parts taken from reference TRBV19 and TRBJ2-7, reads DGGITQSPKYLFRKEGQNVTLSCEQNLNHDAMYWYRQDPGQGLRLIYYSQIVNDFQKGDIAEGYSVSREKKESFPLTVTSAQKNPTAFYLCASSIGTSGRGEQYFGPGTRLTVT.

This CDR3 is CASSPGQPSNQPQHF. In DNA form, the CDR3 reads TGTGCCAGCAGCCCGGGACAGCCTAGCAATCAGCCCCAGCATTTT. The rearrangement uses TRBV7-2 and TRBJ1-5; 7 positions agree with TRBD1. The V gene's germline CDR1 is SGHTA and CDR2 FQGNSA. Unmatched junction bases numbered 4, after V lost 5 bases and J lost 0 bases. The CDR3 sequence is 15 residues long.

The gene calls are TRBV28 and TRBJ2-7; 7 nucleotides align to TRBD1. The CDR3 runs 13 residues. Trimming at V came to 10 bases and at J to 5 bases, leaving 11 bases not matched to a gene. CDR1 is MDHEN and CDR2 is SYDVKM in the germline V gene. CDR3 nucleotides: TGTGCCATCAGGGGGAGATCTAGCAACGAGCAGTACTTC. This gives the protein CAIRGRSSNEQYF.